This T cell receptor beta chain comes out of a study of T cell responses to AZD1222 COVID-19 vaccine. Whole-study results and caveats: The donor cohort was predominantly white British with a female majority, and clonal diversity may have been underestimated. Just a handful of people given AZD1222 tested seropositive at baseline. Dominant at 160-218 and 743-854, vaccine-associated CD4 TCRs also spanned spike.

Some second doses came at about 4 weeks and others at about 12 weeks; these were pooled. Sequencing was performed with immunoSEQ multiplex PCR; in TCRdb, only in-frame clones are kept and a portion is missing. The sample has roughly 270,000 clones, 90% to 95% seen once. For this clone: Its antigen is undetermined.

This CDR3 has 13 residues. V was pared by 3 bases and J by 6 bases, with 11 bases between. The TCR comes from an adult who received the AZD1222 COVID-19 vaccine. J is TRBJ1-2 and V is TRBV12-3 or TRBV12-4; D is ambiguous. The sequences come from peripheral blood, collected 28 days after the second AZD1222 dose. The CDR3, as DNA: TGTGCCAGCAGTTTTAAGGGTGACAATGGCTACACCTTC. Amino acids: CASSFKGDNGYTF.